The TCR beta chain described here comes from a study of blood T cell repertoires in COVID-19. Study information: Samples representing acute and convalescent COVID-19 were sourced from the United States, Italy and Spain. Sources were T cells, B-cell-depleted T cells, or PBMCs; the material itself was cDNA or gDNA.

CDR3 length: 14 amino acids. CDR1 is SGDLS, CDR2 YYNGEE, per germline. The V end lost 2 bases, the J end lost 8 bases, and 16 bases lay between the germline ends. Original processing methods: Amplified reference gene primers provided the basis for estimating nucleated cell counts. The protocol was immunoSEQ multiplex PCR, while the TCRdb copy is restricted to in-frame clones and leaves out a portion. From that table come the V and J calls and clone size; the DNA was used to work out D and trimming. The sample yields some 80,000 clones, 88% seen once. The sequence derives from a human donor in a cohort sampled during active COVID-19. The chain joins TRBV9 to TRBJ1-2; D remains unclear. The sequenced material came from peripheral blood. DNA for the CDR3: TGTGCCAGCAGCGTCCCCCCCGAAGGCGGAGGCTACACCTTC. Encoded protein: CASSVPPEGGGYTF.